The clone carrying this T cell receptor (beta chain) has a count of ten or more. Antigen: not known. This sample stems from a study of CD8 T cells in ankylosing spondylitis. General study points: Blood of patients with ankylosing spondylitis appeared to be characterized by a TCR beta motif of eight highly homologous variants. Disease-linked clones bore a CD8+ phenotype and were relatively rare in peripheral blood.

As the method for making TCR beta libraries, quantitative 5'-RACE with molecular barcodes was used. TCRdb used MiXCR to reprocess the 5' RACE reads, holding one entry per CDR3 protein. Altogether fewer than 550,000 distinct CDR3 sequences are present, roughly 5% being singletons, with the ten largest covering under 4.5%. This sequence was found in a male donor with ankylosing spondylitis. Input material: blood, either unsorted or a sorted T cell fraction (not recorded which).

The CDR3 loop is CASSSVQKQYF. CDR3 DNA: TGTGCCAGCAGTTCAGTCCAGAAGCAGTACTTC. V is TRBV6-2 or TRBV6-3 and J is TRBJ2-7, with D unclear. The V gene lost 4 bases and the J gene lost 8 bases, with 9 bases spanning the gap. The CDR3 is 11 amino acids. In germline, CDR1 is MNHEY, CDR2 SVGEGT.